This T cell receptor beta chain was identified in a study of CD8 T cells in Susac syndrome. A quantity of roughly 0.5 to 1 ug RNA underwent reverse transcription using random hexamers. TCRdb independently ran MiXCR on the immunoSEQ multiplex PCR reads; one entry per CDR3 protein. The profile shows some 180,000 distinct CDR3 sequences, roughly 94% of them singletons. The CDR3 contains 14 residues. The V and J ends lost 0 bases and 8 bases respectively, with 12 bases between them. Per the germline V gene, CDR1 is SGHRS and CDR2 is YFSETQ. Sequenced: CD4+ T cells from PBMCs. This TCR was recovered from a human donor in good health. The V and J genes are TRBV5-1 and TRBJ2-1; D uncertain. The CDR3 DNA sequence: TGCGCCAGCAGCTTGGTCCGGGTTGAGGATGAGCAGTTCTTC. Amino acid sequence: CASSLVRVEDEQFF.